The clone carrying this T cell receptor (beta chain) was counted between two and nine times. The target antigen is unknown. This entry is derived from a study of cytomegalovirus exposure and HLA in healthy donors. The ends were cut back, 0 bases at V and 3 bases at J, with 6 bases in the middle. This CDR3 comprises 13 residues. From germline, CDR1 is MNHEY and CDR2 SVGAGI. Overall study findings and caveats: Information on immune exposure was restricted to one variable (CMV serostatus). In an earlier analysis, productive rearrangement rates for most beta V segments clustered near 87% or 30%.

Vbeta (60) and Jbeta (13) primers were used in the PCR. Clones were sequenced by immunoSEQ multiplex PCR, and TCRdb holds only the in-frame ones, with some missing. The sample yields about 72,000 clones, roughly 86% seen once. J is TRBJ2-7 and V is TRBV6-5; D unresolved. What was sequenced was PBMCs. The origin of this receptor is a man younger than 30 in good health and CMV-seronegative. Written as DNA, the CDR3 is TGTGCCAGCAGTTACTCGAAACTCTACGAGCAGTACTTC. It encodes CASSYSKLYEQYF.